The clone carrying this T cell receptor (beta chain) was found a few times. Its antigen is still unknown. The sample is drawn from a study of CD8 T cells in ankylosing spondylitis. The authors made TCR beta libraries by quantitative 5'-RACE with molecular barcodes. TCRdb ran MiXCR on the 5' RACE reads and lists one entry per CDR3 protein. The sample has 250,000 to 350,000 distinct CDR3 sequences, roughly 8% seen once. Looked up from germline, CDR1 is MGHRA and CDR2 is YSYEKL. The CDR3 totals 17 residues. The V gene lost 10 bases and the J gene lost 3 bases, with 24 bases spanning the gap. Study-wide points: Some motif variants were previously reported in reactive arthritis synovial fluid and blood. For ankylosing spondylitis blood, a TCR beta motif of eight or nine highly homologous variants appeared characteristic. Disease-linked clones, CD8+, were relatively rare in peripheral blood.

The sequence derives from a male donor with ankylosing spondylitis. This chain connects TRBV4-1 to TRBJ2-2; D might be TRBD1 (5 bases). Sample: blood, either unsorted or a sorted T cell fraction (not recorded which). The CDR3 region has the DNA TGCGCCACCACTTCTGTTCTAGGGGCGAAGGACACCGGGGAGCTGTTTTTT. It translates to CATTSVLGAKDTGELFF.